The clone carrying this T cell receptor (beta chain) was counted many times. Its specificity is not known. This CDR3 has 17 residues. Unmatched junction bases numbered 14, after V lost 5 bases and J lost 10 bases. The germline gives CDR1 SGHVS, CDR2 FQNEAQ. This sample is drawn from a study of T cell repertoires in cytomegalovirus infection. Overall study context: It can be stated that public TCR beta signatures indicated CMV infection as well as a matching HLA type. Regarding the study as a whole: HLA-C-restricted CMV-specific TCR beta clonotypes were dominant in the ex vivo response. Carriers of CMV and the relevant HLA type were discriminated by public TCR beta frequency.

TCRdb reanalysed the reads using MiXCR and keeps one entry per CDR3 protein. The data show 400,000 or so distinct CDR3 sequences, about a sixth seen once. The sample comprised PBMCs. The chain recombines TRBV7-8 with TRBJ2-1; 13 bases agree with TRBD2. The clonotype was recovered from a human donor in good health (CMV status not recorded). Some clones in this sample may be carry-over from other donors' samples. This CDR3 reads CASSNGLAGVGFGEQFF. In nucleotides, the CDR3 is TGTGCCAGCAGCAACGGACTAGCGGGAGTTGGTTTCGGGGAGCAGTTCTTC.